The entry below describes one T cell receptor (beta chain). Its antigen is undetermined. The data derive from a study of CD8+CD57+ T cells in acquired aplastic anemia. Study overall: Each DNA sample taken from sorted CD4+ and CD8+ cells came to about 3 ug on average. For CD4+ cells, healthy donors had an average of about 11 million reads.

Broader study findings: The number of CD8+ CDR3 sequences shared by patients and controls was approximately 30. Patients were compared with controls for CD8+ Simpson's diversity, and no significant difference emerged.

This CDR3 has 17 amino acids. The V gene end was trimmed by 4 bases and the J gene end by 0 bases; junction bases not matched to a gene: 9. Looked up from germline, CDR1 is SGDLS and CDR2 is YYNGEE. Genomic DNA, serving as template, underwent TCR beta VDJ and CDR3 profiling. Using its own MiXCR run on the reads, TCRdb lists one record per CDR3 protein. The sample has tens of thousands of distinct CDR3 sequences; more than 75% are singletons. The J gene is TRBJ1-3, the V gene TRBV9, with TRBD1 matching over 8 bases. The receptor was derived from a human donor in good health, serving as a control. Sequenced material: sorted CD4+, CD8+, or CD8+CD57+ T cells (not recorded which) from PBMCs. In nucleotides, the CDR3 is TGTGCCAGCAGCCCACCAGGGACAGGCTACTCTGGAAACACCATATATTTT. This codes for CASSPPGTGYSGNTIYF.